Below, 24 T cell receptor beta chains from the same sample are listed, as sequenced in a study of vaccination and CD4 T cells after COVID-19. Documented time point: late sampling 161 to 241 days after vaccination in a few convalescent patients. From the PCR reads, TCRdb called clonotypes with MiXCR, one entry per CDR3 protein. The sample includes 30,000 to 40,000 distinct CDR3 sequences, about 35% of them seen just once. The material sequenced was CD4+ T cells from blood, taken about 7 months after SARS-CoV-2 vaccination. Receptors originate from a human donor who had recovered from COVID-19.

This clonotype has only one observation. The rearrangement joins TRBV6-1 to TRBJ2-5, with a tentative D call TRBD1 (6 bases). The V end was cut by 6 bases, the J end by 5 bases, with 16 bases between. The CDR3 runs to 14 residues. Per the germline V gene, CDR1 is MNHNS and CDR2 is SASEGT. The CDR3 nucleotides are TGTGCCAGCAGGGATAAGGACAGTATGGAGACCCAGTACTTC. It specifies CASRDKDSMETQYF.

As concerns this clonotype: A much larger clone lies one base from this, so it may be a read error. Here the CDR3 DNA reads TGTACCAGCAGCCCCCGGACTAGCTGGGATCTCACAGATACGCAGTATTTT. Protein: CTSSPRTSWDLTDTQYF. This chain connects TRBV7-9 to TRBJ2-3; 8 bases align to TRBD2. This CDR3 comprises 17 residues. The germline gives CDR1 SEHNR, CDR2 FQNEAQ (reference sequence).

The chain links TRBV7-2 to TRBJ2-5; 10 bases map to TRBD2. Germline V CDR1 and CDR2: SGHTA, FQGNSA. V lost 2 bases and J lost 4; bases outside the gene matches: 7. CDR3 length: 16 residues. CDR3 bases: TGTGCCAGCAGCTTAAGGTCTAGCGGGAGCGCAGAGACCCAGTACTTC. Amino acid sequence: CASSLRSSGSAETQYF.

This clonotype was picked up a small number of times. The CDR3 coding sequence is TGCAGTGCTAGAGGCCCCGGACAGGGGAACACCGGGGAGCTGTTTTTT. Protein product: CSARGPGQGNTGELFF. The chain carries TRBV20-1 and TRBJ2-2, with 8 bases aligning to TRBD1. V was clipped by 1 base and J by 1 base; unmatched bases: 5. The CDR3 is 16 amino acids. Germline CDR1 and CDR2: DFQATT and SNEGSKA (reference sequence).

This clonotype was seen a handful of times. The chain links TRBV20-1 to TRBJ2-3, with TRBD1 matching 7 bases. Germline CDR1 and CDR2: DFQATT and SNEGSKA (reference sequence). The CDR3 is 14 residues long. Germline trimming cut 3 bases from V and 1 base from J; bases unmatched to any gene: 4. The CDR3 DNA follows: TGCAGTGCTAGGAGGCAGGGGGGCACAGATACGCAGTATTTT. Translated: CSARRQGGTDTQYF.

This clonotype occurred a few times. This chain connects TRBV6-1 to TRBJ2-5, with 7 bases aligning to TRBD2. Germline V gene sequence: CDR1 MNHNS, CDR2 SASEGT. The CDR3 length is 15 residues. Losses at the gene ends were 4 bases for V and 4 bases for J; bases not matched to a gene: 9. CDR3 nucleotide sequence: TGTGCCAGCAGTGGCAGCGGGACCTTTGGAGAGACCCAGTACTTC. As protein: CASSGSGTFGETQYF.

The chain links TRBV6-5 to TRBJ2-7; 7 bases map to TRBD2. CDR3 length: 15 amino acids. The J segment lost 3 bases and the V segment lost 0 bases, leaving 5 bases of the junction unmatched. The V gene's germline CDR1 is MNHEY and CDR2 SVGAGI. In DNA form, the CDR3 reads TGTGCCAGCAGTTACTCTCCGGGGGAGGGCTACGAGCAGTACTTC. Translated, it gives CASSYSPGEGYEQYF.

This clonotype was seen only a few times. This sequence joins TRBV20-1 and TRBJ2-7; no firm D call. V was pared by 0 bases and J by 0 bases, with 12 bases between. Germline lookup yields CDR1 DFQATT and CDR2 SNEGSKA (reference sequence). The CDR3 totals 15 residues. This CDR3 is CSARDSAQSSYEQYF. The CDR3, as DNA: TGCAGTGCTAGAGATTCCGCACAAAGCTCCTACGAGCAGTACTTC.

By sample fraction, this clonotype is medium-sized (0.01 to 0.1%). The V gene is TRBV20-1, the J gene TRBJ1-5, with D hard to call. CDR3 length equals 13 residues. From germline, CDR1 is DFQATT and CDR2 SNEGSKA (reference sequence). Trimming took 5 bases from V and 3 from J, leaving 11 bases between them. In nucleotides, the CDR3 is TGCAGTGCTCGCCGGGCCTTCAATCAGCCCCAGCATTTT. Protein: CSARRAFNQPQHF.

This clonotype was picked up a small number of times. The chain carries TRBV7-2 and TRBJ1-5, with unresolved D. Between the trimmed V and J ends, which lost 2 bases and 2 bases, there was a span of 10 bases. Germline V gene lookup returns CDR1 SGHTA and CDR2 FQGNSA. The CDR3 consists of 15 residues. This CDR3 is CASSLTLVGNQPQHF. The CDR3 DNA is TGTGCCAGCAGCTTAACTCTGGTTGGCAATCAGCCCCAGCATTTT.

This clonotype was observed a few times. The chain couples TRBV28 to TRBJ1-2; 8 positions agree with TRBD1. This CDR3 contains 16 residues. V shed 4 bases, J shed 7 bases, and the junction held 14 bases outside the gene matches. CDR1 is MDHEN and CDR2 is SYDVKM in the germline V gene. As DNA, the CDR3 is TGTGCCAGCAGTTCCCAATCGACAGGGGACTGGGGTGGCTACACCTTC. This encodes CASSSQSTGDWGGYTF.

J is TRBJ1-2 and V is TRBV29-1; perhaps TRBD1 as D (5 bases). The V end lost 3 bases, the J end lost 7 bases, and 15 bases lay between the germline ends. The CDR3 has 13 residues. The germline V gene has CDR1 SQVTM and CDR2 ANQGSEA. The CDR3 DNA is TGCAGCGTTGACGGGGGAGGATGGGGTGGCTACACCTTC. Translation gives CSVDGGGWGGYTF.

The chain has TRBV20-1 and TRBJ2-5; either TRBD1 or TRBD2 may fit D (5 bases each). The V end was cut by 0 bases, the J end by 1 base, with 12 bases between. This CDR3 comprises 15 residues. CDR1 DFQATT and CDR2 SNEGSKA come from the germline V gene (reference sequence). CDR3: CSARDQGGPQETQYF. The CDR3 DNA reads as TGCAGTGCTAGAGATCAGGGCGGGCCCCAAGAGACCCAGTACTTC.

The chain couples TRBV12-3 or TRBV12-4 to TRBJ2-3; 11 bases map to TRBD2. The length of the CDR3 is 14 residues. J gave up 4 bases and V 6 bases, and 3 bases lay outside the gene matches. For the CDR3, the DNA is TGTGCCAGCAGATCTAGCGGGAGGTCAGATACGCAGTATTTT. It is translated as CASRSSGRSDTQYF.

This clonotype was detected only once. The CDR3 region is CASSYRVGAGVAHYEQYF. As DNA, the CDR3 is TGCGCCAGCAGCTACAGGGTGGGTGCGGGAGTAGCCCACTACGAGCAGTACTTC. The chain recombines TRBV4-1 with TRBJ2-7; a weak D match, TRBD2 (7 bases). The V gene's germline CDR1 is MGHRA and CDR2 YSYEKL. The CDR3 is 18 residues long. V lost 5 bases, J lost 3 bases, and 26 bases lay in between.

This chain connects TRBV27 to TRBJ2-7, with 8 bases identical to TRBD2. Germline assignment: CDR1 MNHEY and CDR2 SMNVEV (reference sequence). V lost 4 bases to trimming and J lost 2 bases; unmatched junction nucleotides: 4. The CDR3 spans 14 residues. The CDR3, as DNA: TGTGCCAGCAGTTGGTCCGGGGGGGCCTACGAGCAGTACTTC. Translating it yields CASSWSGGAYEQYF.

The chain couples TRBV20-1 to TRBJ1-6; 7 bases map to TRBD1. Trimming cost V 5 bases and J 0 bases; bases outside gene matches: 10. Germline lookup yields CDR1 DFQATT and CDR2 SNEGSKA (reference sequence). This CDR3 region has 17 residues. The CDR3 reads CSAAGGQGSSYNSPLHF. CDR3 nucleotide sequence: TGCAGTGCTGCAGGGGGACAAGGGAGCTCCTATAATTCACCCCTCCACTTT.

The chain employs TRBV30 and TRBJ2-5; 7 bases map to TRBD1. Germline CDR1 reads GTSNPN; CDR2 reads SVGIG (reference sequence). Trimming removed 5 bases from V and 0 bases from J; junction bases left unmatched: 6. The CDR3 loop spans 14 amino acids. The CDR3 DNA reads as TGTGCCTGGGGGATGGGACAGAACCAAGAGACCCAGTACTTC. This codes for CAWGMGQNQETQYF. Full variable domain (missing parts from reference TRBV30 and TRBJ2-5): SQTIHQWPATLVQPVGSPLSLECTVEGTSNPNLYWYRQAAGRGLQLLFYSVGIGQISSEVPQNLSASRPQDRQFILSSKKLLLSDSGFYLCAWGMGQNQETQYFGPGTRLLVL.

The CDR3 here is CASTLGGSSEQFF. CDR3 DNA: TGTGCCAGTACCCTGGGGGGGTCTAGTGAGCAGTTCTTC. The rearrangement links TRBV7-9 to TRBJ2-1; the match to TRBD2 covers 7 bases. The CDR3 runs to 13 residues. CDR1 and CDR2 (germline): SEHNR, FQNEAQ (reference sequence). The J segment lost 9 bases and the V segment lost 9 bases, leaving 11 bases of the junction unmatched.

V and J are TRBV29-1 and TRBJ2-3, with D perhaps assigned TRBD1 or TRBD2 (5 bases each). Germline lookup yields CDR1 SQVTM and CDR2 ANQGSEA. Trimming left V 1 base short and J 5 bases short, with 7 bases between. The CDR3 has 12 amino acids. The DNA for the CDR3 is TGCAGCGTTGAAGTTGGGGGAGATACGCAGTATTTT. This translates into CSVEVGGDTQYF.

This clonotype was found a few times. The gene calls are TRBV27 and TRBJ2-2; 11 nucleotides align to TRBD2. The CDR3 totals 16 residues. Losses at the gene ends were 7 bases for V and 7 bases for J; bases not matched to a gene: 11. Per germline, CDR1 MNHEY and CDR2 SMNVEV (reference sequence). The CDR3 DNA reads as TGTGCCAGCATGGCCGGGACTAGCGGTAATGGCGGGGAGCTGTTTTTT. It is translated as CASMAGTSGNGGELFF.

V and J are TRBV28 and TRBJ2-5; D uncertain. Germline V gene lookup returns CDR1 MDHEN and CDR2 SYDVKM. V was shortened by 5 bases and J by 7 bases, with 17 bases between the two germline ends. This CDR3 is 14 amino acids long. The CDR3 loop is CASSNEKFIGTQYF. CDR3 DNA sequence: TGTGCCAGCAGTAATGAAAAGTTTATTGGGACCCAGTACTTC.

V is TRBV27 and J is TRBJ2-4; unclear D gene. The V and J ends lost 0 bases and 2 bases respectively, with 14 bases between them. Germline lookup yields CDR1 MNHEY and CDR2 SMNVEV (reference sequence). The CDR3 runs 17 residues. The CDR3 DNA is TGTGCCAGCAGTTTATCGAATAGGTTGGGTACCAAAAACATTCAGTACTTC. This translates into CASSLSNRLGTKNIQYF.

The CDR3 region is CASSGLGAYNEQFF. CDR3 coding DNA: TGTGCCAGCAGCGGTCTCGGGGCCTACAATGAGCAGTTCTTC. This chain uses TRBV7-2 with TRBJ2-1; possibly TRBD2 for D (5 bases). Germline CDR1 is SGHTA and CDR2 is FQGNSA. The V gene lost 5 bases and the J gene lost 2 bases, with 10 bases spanning the gap. CDR3 length: 14 amino acids.